This record covers a single T cell receptor (beta chain). This clone was seen only a few times. What this receptor recognizes is not known. No much larger clone exists at a distance of one base, and base qualities are not known. V is pared back by 5 bases and J by 0 bases, with 12 bases lying between the germline termini. CDR1 MNHGY and CDR2 SAAAGT are derived from the germline V gene. The CDR3 runs 15 residues from the cysteine to the phenylalanine. CDR3 DNA only is kept here, 45 bases in frame from base 1. This specimen belongs to a study of sequential checkpoint blockade in melanoma (dated by TCRdb to between 2019 and 2020). The study in broad terms: Using 1:1 randomization, the trial assigned patients either to first-line nivolumab followed by ipilimumab (arm A) or to ipilimumab followed by nivolumab (arm B). Maintenance nivolumab was given following each of the two trial sequences. DNA from 90 to 95 melanoma tumor samples collected before treatment underwent TCRbeta immunosequencing. Matched tumor biopsies were taken from some 20 patients before treatment and at week 13, after single-agent nivolumab (arm A) or ipilimumab (arm B). About 80% of the matched tumor biopsy pairs taken before and after treatment were from the same lesion. On the study overall, not on this receptor specifically: Patients with increases in tumor T-cell fraction and clonality by week 13 were approximately 30 times more likely to achieve clinical benefit. Small sample sizes and reduced statistical power limited the within-arm analyses of tumor T-cell fraction. In the nivolumab-first arm (arm A), pretreatment tumor TIL clonality was associated with response (P = .04). PD-L1 staining and CD8+ T-cell counts correlated with tumor T-cell fraction and clonality, whereas mutational load did not. The model for predicting response that combines TCR metrics with mutation burden needs to be validated in larger, independent patient cohorts.

The sample's treatment or condition label, decoded: randomized to nivolumab then ipilimumab (arm A) or the reverse (arm B). No trial patient had received prior DNA-damaging chemotherapy. CheckMate 064, a randomized, open-label phase II trial of sequential checkpoint blockade, was the source of the samples, all of which came from patients with melanoma. Genomic DNA from formalin-fixed paraffin-embedded (FFPE) tissue samples served as the input for tumor TCR sequencing. The immunoSEQ Assay was used to immunosequence TCRbeta CDR3 regions from genomic DNA. Genomic DNA was amplified by bias-controlled multiplex PCR before high-throughput sequencing. The source study handled its data this way. To quantify the absolute abundance of each unique TCRbeta CDR3 region, the sequences were collapsed and filtered. Clonality, defined as 1 minus Pielou's evenness, was calculated using only productive rearrangements. Tumor T-cell fraction was calculated by normalizing TCRbeta template counts to usable DNA, which was estimated from several housekeeping genes. A previously published method was used to identify clones with significantly greater frequencies in on-treatment samples than in baseline samples. Held by TCRdb, this immuneACCESS table contains in-frame sequences only and omits some clones. Under half of the omission traces to an unresolved V gene where checked; the cause of the rest is unknown. Clone size and the V and J calls come from that table; the DNA yielded D and trimming. Recorded for this sample are fewer than 1,500 clones; around 23% of them occurred a single time. About 9% of the sample belongs to the ten largest clones.

The TCR sequence derives from a human donor with melanoma. The receptor chain draws on TRBV6-8 and TRBJ2-3; no confident D gene assignment can be made. The starting material was tumor tissue (inferred from file names), obtained from a patient given nivolumab and ipilimumab in sequence. The sequenced DNA is TGTGCCAGCAGTCAGTTCCGCGCTAGCACAGATACGCAGTATTTT. Its product reads: CASSQFRASTDTQYF.